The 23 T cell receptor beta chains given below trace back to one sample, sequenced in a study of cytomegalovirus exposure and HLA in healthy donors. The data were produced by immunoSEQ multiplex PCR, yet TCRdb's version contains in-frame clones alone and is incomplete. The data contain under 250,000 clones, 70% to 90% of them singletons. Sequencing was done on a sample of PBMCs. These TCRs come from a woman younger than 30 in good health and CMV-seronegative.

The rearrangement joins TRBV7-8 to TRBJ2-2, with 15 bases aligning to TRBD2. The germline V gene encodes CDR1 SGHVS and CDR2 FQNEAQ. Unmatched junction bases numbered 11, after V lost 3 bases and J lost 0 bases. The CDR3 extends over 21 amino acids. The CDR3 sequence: CASSLRRTSGGAGANTGELFF. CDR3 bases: TGTGCCAGCAGCTTGAGACGGACTAGCGGGGGGGCTGGCGCGAACACCGGGGAGCTGTTTTTT.

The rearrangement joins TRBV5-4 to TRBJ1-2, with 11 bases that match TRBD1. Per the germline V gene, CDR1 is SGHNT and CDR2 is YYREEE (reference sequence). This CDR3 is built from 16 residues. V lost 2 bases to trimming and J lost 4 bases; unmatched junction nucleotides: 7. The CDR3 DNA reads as TGTGCCAGCAGCTTTGGGGGACAGGGGGGCCTCTATGGCTACACCTTC. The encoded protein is CASSFGGQGGLYGYTF. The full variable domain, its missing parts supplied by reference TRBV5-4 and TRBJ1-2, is ETGVTQSPTHLIKTRGQQVTLRCSSQSGHNTVSWYQQALGQGPQFIFQYYREEENGRGNFPPRFSGLQFPNYSSELNVNALELDDSALYLCASSFGGQGGLYGYTFGSGTRLTVV.

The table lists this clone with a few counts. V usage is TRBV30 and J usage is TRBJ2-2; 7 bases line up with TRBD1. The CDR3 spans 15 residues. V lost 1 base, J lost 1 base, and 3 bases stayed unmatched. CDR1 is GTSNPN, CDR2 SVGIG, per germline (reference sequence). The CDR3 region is CAWSAGTVNTGELFF. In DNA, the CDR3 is TGTGCCTGGAGTGCCGGGACAGTGAACACCGGGGAGCTGTTTTTT.

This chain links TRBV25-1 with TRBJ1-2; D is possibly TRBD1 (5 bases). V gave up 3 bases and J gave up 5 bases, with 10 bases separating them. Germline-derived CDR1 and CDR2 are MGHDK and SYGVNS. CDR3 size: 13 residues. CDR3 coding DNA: TGTGCCAGCAGTGAGAGGACACATTATGGCTACACCTTC. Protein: CASSERTHYGYTF.

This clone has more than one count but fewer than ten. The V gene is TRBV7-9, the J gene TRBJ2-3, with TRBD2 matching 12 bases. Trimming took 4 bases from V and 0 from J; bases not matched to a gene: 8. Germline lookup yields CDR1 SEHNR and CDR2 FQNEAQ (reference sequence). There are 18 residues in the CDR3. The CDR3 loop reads CASSSPGTSGYSTDTQYF. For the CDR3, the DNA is TGTGCCAGCAGCTCACCGGGGACTAGCGGGTATAGCACAGATACGCAGTATTTT. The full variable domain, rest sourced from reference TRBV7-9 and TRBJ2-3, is DTGVSQNPRHKITKRGQNVTFRCDPISEHNRLYWYRQTLGQGPEFLTYFQNEAQLEKSRLLSDRFSAERPKGSFSTLEIQRTEQGDSAMYLCASSSPGTSGYSTDTQYFGPGTRLTVL.

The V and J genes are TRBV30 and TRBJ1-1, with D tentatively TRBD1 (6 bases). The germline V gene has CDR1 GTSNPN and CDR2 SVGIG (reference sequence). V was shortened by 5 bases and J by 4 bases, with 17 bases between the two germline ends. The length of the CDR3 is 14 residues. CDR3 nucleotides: TGTGCCTGGGGTCCGGGACCGACAGGCACTGAAGCTTTCTTT. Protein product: CAWGPGPTGTEAFF.

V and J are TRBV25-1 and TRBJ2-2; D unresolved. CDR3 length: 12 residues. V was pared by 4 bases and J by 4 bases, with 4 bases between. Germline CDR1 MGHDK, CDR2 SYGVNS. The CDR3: CASSGRTGELFF. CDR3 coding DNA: TGTGCCAGCAGTGGTCGCACCGGGGAGCTGTTTTTT.

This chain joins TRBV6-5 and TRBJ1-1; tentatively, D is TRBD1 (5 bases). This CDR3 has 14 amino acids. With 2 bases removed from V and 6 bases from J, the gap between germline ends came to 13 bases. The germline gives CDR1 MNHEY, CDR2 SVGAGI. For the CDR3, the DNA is TGTGCCAGCAGTTACGGGGGAGGAGCGGCTGAAGCTTTCTTT. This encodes CASSYGGGAAEAFF.

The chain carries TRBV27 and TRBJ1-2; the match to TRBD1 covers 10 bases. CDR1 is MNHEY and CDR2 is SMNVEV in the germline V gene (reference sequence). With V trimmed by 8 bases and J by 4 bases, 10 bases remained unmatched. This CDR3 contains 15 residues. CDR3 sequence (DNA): TGTGCCAGCCAGGCGCCGGGACAGGGGAGCTATGGCTACACCTTC. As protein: CASQAPGQGSYGYTF.

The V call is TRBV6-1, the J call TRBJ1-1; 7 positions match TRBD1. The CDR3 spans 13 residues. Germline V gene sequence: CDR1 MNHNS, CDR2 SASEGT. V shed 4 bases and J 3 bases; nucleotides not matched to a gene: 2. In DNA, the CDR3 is TGTGCCAGCAGTGCAGGGGGGTACACTGAAGCTTTCTTT. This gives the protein CASSAGGYTEAFF.

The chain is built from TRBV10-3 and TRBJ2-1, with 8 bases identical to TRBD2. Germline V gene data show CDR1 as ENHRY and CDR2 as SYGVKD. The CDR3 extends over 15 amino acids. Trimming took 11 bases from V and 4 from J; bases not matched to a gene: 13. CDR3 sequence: CALARGGGPYNEQFF. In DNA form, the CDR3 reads TGTGCCTTAGCCCGGGGGGGAGGGCCTTACAATGAGCAGTTCTTC.

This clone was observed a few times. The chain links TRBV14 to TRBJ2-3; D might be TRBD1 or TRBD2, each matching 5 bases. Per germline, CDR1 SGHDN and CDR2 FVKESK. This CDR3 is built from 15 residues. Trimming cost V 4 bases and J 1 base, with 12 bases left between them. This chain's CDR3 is CASSPQVGRTDTQYF. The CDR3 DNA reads TGTGCCAGCAGCCCCCAGGTGGGACGCACAGATACGCAGTATTTT.

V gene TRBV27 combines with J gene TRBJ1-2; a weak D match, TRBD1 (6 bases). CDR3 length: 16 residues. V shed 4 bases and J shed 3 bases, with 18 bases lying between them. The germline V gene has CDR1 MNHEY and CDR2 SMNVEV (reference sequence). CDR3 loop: CASSSLPGEFDYGYTF. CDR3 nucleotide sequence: TGTGCCAGCAGTTCGTTGCCAGGGGAGTTTGACTATGGCTACACCTTC.

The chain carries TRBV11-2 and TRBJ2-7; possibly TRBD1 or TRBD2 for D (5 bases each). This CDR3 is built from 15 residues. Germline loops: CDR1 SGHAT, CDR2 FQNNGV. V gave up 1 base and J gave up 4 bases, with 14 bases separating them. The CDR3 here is CASSLAIEGFYEQYF. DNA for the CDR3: TGTGCCAGCAGCTTAGCCATCGAGGGGTTTTACGAGCAGTACTTC. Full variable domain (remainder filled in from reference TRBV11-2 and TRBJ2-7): EAGVAQSPRYKIIEKRQSVAFWCNPISGHATLYWYQQILGQGPKLLIQFQNNGVVDDSQLPKDRFSAERLKGVDSTLKIQPAKLEDSAVYLCASSLAIEGFYEQYFGPGTRLTVT.

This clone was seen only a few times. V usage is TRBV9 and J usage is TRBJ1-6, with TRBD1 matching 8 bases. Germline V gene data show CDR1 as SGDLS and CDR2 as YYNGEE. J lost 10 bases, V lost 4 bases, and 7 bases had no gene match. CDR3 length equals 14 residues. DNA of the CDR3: TGTGCCAGCAGCCAAGGACAGGGTGGATCACCCCTCCACTTT. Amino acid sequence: CASSQGQGGSPLHF.

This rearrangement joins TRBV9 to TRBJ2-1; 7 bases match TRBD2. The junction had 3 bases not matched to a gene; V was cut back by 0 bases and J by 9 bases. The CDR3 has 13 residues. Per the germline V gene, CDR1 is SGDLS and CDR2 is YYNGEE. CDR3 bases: TGTGCCAGCAGCGTAGAACGCGGGAGTGAGCAGTTCTTC. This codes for CASSVERGSEQFF.

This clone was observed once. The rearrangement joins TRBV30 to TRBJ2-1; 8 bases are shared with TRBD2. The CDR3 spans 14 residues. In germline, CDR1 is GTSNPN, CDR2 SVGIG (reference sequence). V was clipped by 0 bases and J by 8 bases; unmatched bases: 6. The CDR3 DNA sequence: TGTGCCTGGAGTGTAGGGACTAGGGACGATGAGCAGTTCTTC. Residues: CAWSVGTRDDEQFF. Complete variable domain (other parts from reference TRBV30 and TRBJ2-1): SQTIHQWPATLVQPVGSPLSLECTVEGTSNPNLYWYRQAAGRGLQLLFYSVGIGQISSEVPQNLSASRPQDRQFILSSKKLLLSDSGFYLCAWSVGTRDDEQFFGPGTRLTVL.

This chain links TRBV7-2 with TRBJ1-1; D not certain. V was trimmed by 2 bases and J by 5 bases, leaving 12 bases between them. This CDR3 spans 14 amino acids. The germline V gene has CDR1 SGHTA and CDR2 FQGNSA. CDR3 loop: CASSLKGDRTEAFF. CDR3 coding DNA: TGTGCCAGCAGCTTAAAGGGAGATCGGACTGAAGCTTTCTTT.

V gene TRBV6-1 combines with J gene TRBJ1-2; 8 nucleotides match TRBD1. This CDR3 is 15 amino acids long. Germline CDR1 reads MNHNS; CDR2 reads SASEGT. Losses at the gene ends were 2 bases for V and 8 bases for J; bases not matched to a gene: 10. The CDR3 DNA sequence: TGTGCCAGCAGTGAAAGGGCCAGGGGGCTGGGCGGCTACACCTTC. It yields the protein CASSERARGLGGYTF.

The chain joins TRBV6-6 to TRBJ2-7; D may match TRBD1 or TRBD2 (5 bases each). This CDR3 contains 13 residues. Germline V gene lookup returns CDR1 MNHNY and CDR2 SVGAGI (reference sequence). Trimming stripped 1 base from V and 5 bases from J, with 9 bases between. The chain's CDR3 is CASSYLGVDEQYF. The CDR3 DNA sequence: TGTGCCAGCAGTTACTTGGGGGTGGACGAGCAGTACTTC.

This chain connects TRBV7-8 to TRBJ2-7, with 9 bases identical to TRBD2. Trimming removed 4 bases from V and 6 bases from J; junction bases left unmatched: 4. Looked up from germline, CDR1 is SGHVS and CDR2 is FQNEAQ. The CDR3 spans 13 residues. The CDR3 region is CASSSGLALEQYF. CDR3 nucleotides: TGTGCCAGCAGCTCGGGACTAGCACTCGAGCAGTACTTC.

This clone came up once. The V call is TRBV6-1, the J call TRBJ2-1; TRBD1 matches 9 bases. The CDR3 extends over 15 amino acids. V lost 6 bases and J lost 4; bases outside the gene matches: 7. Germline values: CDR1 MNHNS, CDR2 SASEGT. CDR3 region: CASSRGQGRYNEQFF. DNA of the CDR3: TGTGCCAGCAGCCGCGGACAGGGGAGATACAATGAGCAGTTCTTC.

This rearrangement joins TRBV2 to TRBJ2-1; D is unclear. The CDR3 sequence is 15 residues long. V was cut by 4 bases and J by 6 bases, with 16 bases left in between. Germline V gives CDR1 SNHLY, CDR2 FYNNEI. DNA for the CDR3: TGTGCCAGCAGTGCTCGGTCAGCGTCTGCCAATGAGCAGTTCTTC. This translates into CASSARSASANEQFF.